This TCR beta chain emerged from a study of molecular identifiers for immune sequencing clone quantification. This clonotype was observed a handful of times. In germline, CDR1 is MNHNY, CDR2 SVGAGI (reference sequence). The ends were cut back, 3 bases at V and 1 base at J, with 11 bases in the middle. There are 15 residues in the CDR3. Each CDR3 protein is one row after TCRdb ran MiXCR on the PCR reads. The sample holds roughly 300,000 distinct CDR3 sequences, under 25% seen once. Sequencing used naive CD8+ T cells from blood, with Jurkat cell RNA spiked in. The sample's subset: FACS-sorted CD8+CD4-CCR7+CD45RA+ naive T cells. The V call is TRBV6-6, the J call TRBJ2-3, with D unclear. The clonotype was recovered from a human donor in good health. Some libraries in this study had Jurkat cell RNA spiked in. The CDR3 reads CASSYLRPGTDTQYF. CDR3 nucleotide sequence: TGTGCCAGCAGTTATCTCCGTCCCGGCACAGATACGCAGTATTTT.